This TCR beta chain is drawn from a study of regulatory T cells in long-lasting Graves disease. Study findings and constraints: Segments TRBV28, TRBJ1-2 and TRBJ2-5 showed preferential usage in persistent disease.

The CDR3 loop spans 18 amino acids. Trimming pared 0 bases from V and 3 bases from J, leaving 17 bases between. Germline V gives CDR1 KGHSH, CDR2 LQKENI. Time point described: newly diagnosed GD, antithyroid drugs for less than 3 months. The authors made the TCR library using RNA they extracted from PBMCs. Building the TCR beta libraries relied on iRepertoire HTBI primers, and CDR3 regions underwent Arm-PCR. TCRdb itself ran the multiplex PCR reads through MiXCR, one entry per CDR3 protein. This table holds some 600,000 distinct CDR3 sequences, 15% to 20% found once. Of note for this clonotype: Its antigen is not identified.

Separately, the same data were catalogued under a study of T cells in Graves' hyperthyroidism and ophthalmopathy.

The TCR was taken from a man aged 18 to 29 with Graves disease. V usage is TRBV18 and J usage is TRBJ2-2; possibly TRBD2 for D (5 bases). This sample comprised peripheral blood mononuclear cells (PBMCs), obtained at new diagnosis, from a patient treated with antithyroid drugs. This CDR3 is CASSPPYGLTADTGELFF. CDR3 nucleotides: TGTGCCAGCTCACCACCGTACGGACTCACGGCGGACACCGGGGAGCTGTTTTTT.